This T cell receptor beta chain appears in the sequencing data of a study of T cells in Graves' hyperthyroidism and ophthalmopathy (dated by TCRdb to between 2018 and 2020). Describing the broader study: Peripheral blood samples were taken at the time of initial diagnosis, prior to any treatment. A discovery cohort of around 100 patients, 43 with Graves' ophthalmopathy and more than 55 with stable Graves' hyperthyroidism, was used to find distinguishing TCR V-J signatures. An independent validation cohort of about 20 hyperthyroidism patients and about 16 patients who later progressed to ophthalmopathy tested prospective prediction of ophthalmopathy. The 95 to 100 discovery patients were randomly divided into training and test sets at a 7:3 ratio. Thyroid tissue and blood T-cell repertoires from about six Graves' hyperthyroidism patients were also compared in the study. Once sampling was done, hyperthyroidism patients were given methimazole at a starting dose of 30 mg daily, whereas ophthalmopathy patients were given high-dose intravenous methylprednisolone. TCR Vbeta CDR3 sequencing of approximately 140 peripheral blood samples (approximately 44 ophthalmopathy, roughly 72 hyperthyroidism and roughly 17 progressor patients) is reported in the paper. Overall results and qualifications from the work: Most expanded thyroid clonotypes (frequency above 0.001) were also detected in blood, suggesting blood repertoires may reflect thyroid immune responses. In cross-validation, a model built on a 13 V-J signature told ophthalmopathy apart from stable hyperthyroidism with under 90% sensitivity and approximately 81% specificity, and in testing the same model reached 80%/75%. During validation, the model predicted progression to ophthalmopathy a median of around six months ahead of onset, with around 70% sensitivity and 72.22% specificity. No statistical method was used to fix the sample size in advance, and group allocation was not hidden from the investigators.

There are a few counts of this clonotype. No cognate antigen has been identified for it. No much larger clonotype is one base removed from it; base qualities were not supplied. In the ophthalmopathy patients, disease was moderately to severely active, with a Clinical Activity Score of 3 or more, a NOSPECS grade of 4 or more, and a duration of less than 3 months. The study excluded patients with uncontrolled infections, other autoimmune diseases, pregnancy or lactation. Diagnoses were established on the basis of clinical symptoms, serum thyroxine and TRAb, thyroid ultrasound, and orbital computed tomography. Ficoll-Paque density gradient centrifugation was used to isolate PBMCs from under 11 ml of fresh peripheral blood. Total RNA was extracted with Trizol reagent, and quality was checked on an Agilent 2100 Bioanalyzer. V lost 4 bases and J lost 2 bases, and the count of bases not matched to a germline gene is 4. The CDR3 starts with the cysteine, ends with the phenylalanine, and has 14 residues. Only the CDR3 part of the read is kept: 42 bases, read in frame from the first base. The germline V gene (reference sequence) sets CDR1 to GTSNPN and CDR2 to SVGIG.

The TCR beta CDR3 regions were amplified from RNA transcripts. A first-round RT-PCR of the TCR CDR3 used the HTBI primer set with the Qiagen OneStep RT-PCR kit. The libraries were constructed in a second round of multiplex PCR and then size-selected and purified. Paired-end sequencing of the libraries was performed with 100 bp reads on an Illumina HiSeq2000. The original pipeline was this. SOAPnuke was used to process the raw data, throwing out any read that contained adapters or uncalled bases, had a mean Phred below 15, or lacked an exact constant-primer or identifier match. High-quality paired reads were merged using COPE v1.2.5, and each unique nucleotide sequence was defined as a clonotype. MiTCR v1.1 was used to align the clonotypes against IMGT TRBV, TRBD and TRBJ reference segments. Analysis was restricted to V-J combinations with a frequency above 0.0001, which covered 99.2% of repertoires. The TCS score was defined as the ratio of F50 (clonal expansion) to E x V (chaos), calculated using BLOSUM62-based TCRdist between CDR3 peptides within each V-J. Welch's t-statistics and random forest reduced fewer than 550 V-J features to 10 to 15, which were used in a naive Bayes classifier (R e1071). In-frame beta chains were kept once TCRdb had trimmed the public reads at Q25 with fastp and called clones with MiXCR. Every CDR3 protein is listed once, alongside the most common genes and DNA of its rows. These V and J calls originate from TCRdb's pipeline instead of the authors' own analysis. This sample lists about 500,000 distinct CDR3 sequences; 15% to 20% were detected once. 25% to 30% of the sample is taken by the ten largest.

The specimen was blood. Rearrangement joined TRBV30 to TRBJ1-4, and 7 bases in between align with TRBD1. The TCR was taken from a woman between 25 and 40 years old with Graves' ophthalmopathy. The DNA reads as follows: TGTGCCTGGATCGGCAGGGGGACTAATGAAAAACTGTTTTTT. Translated, it gives CAWIGRGTNEKLFF.